The 3 T cell receptor beta chains listed next were all sequenced from one sample in a study of glioma-infiltrating T cells. Amplification of TCR alpha and beta CDR3 regions from RNA used iRepertoire nested multiplex PCR. TCRdb called the multiplex PCR reads again in MiXCR, with one record for every CDR3 protein. The table has about 190,000 distinct CDR3 sequences, around 32% seen once; the top ten hold roughly 21%. The sequenced sample consisted of glioma tissue, nonneoplastic brain tissue, or PBMCs (not recorded which). These TCRs come from a human donor with low-grade glioma or glioblastoma, undergoing nonglioma brain surgery, or in good health (not recorded which).

This clonotype occurred a few times. This sequence joins TRBV4-3 and TRBJ1-3; D is uncertain. Germline V gene sequence: CDR1 LGHNA, CDR2 YSLEER. CDR3 length equals 17 residues. V gave up 0 bases and J gave up 0 bases, with 12 bases separating them. The CDR3 reads CASSQELRTFSGNTIYF. The CDR3 bases are TGCGCCAGCAGCCAAGAATTAAGGACTTTCTCTGGAAACACCATATATTTT.

In its sample, this clonotype was seen many times. This chain connects TRBV7-8 to TRBJ2-7, with D possibly matching TRBD2 (6 bases). V was cut by 1 base and J by 2 bases, with 12 bases left in between. Germline values: CDR1 SGHVS, CDR2 FQNEAQ. CDR3 length: 15 residues. The CDR3 sequence is CASSLVEGGTYEQYF. CDR3 in DNA: TGTGCCAGCAGCTTAGTTGAGGGAGGCACCTACGAGCAGTACTTC.

This clonotype has a count of ten or more. The chain is built from TRBV27 and TRBJ2-1, with TRBD1 matching over 11 bases. The CDR3 is made up of 16 amino acids. Unmatched junction bases numbered 7, after V lost 5 bases and J lost 4 bases. Germline lookup yields CDR1 MNHEY and CDR2 SMNVEV (reference sequence). CDR3 residues: CASSPLGTGGYNEQFF. In DNA, the CDR3 is TGTGCCAGCAGTCCACTAGGGACAGGGGGATACAATGAGCAGTTCTTC.